This is a list of T cell receptor beta chains from one sample in a study of CD8+CD57+ T cells in acquired aplastic anemia. TCRdb re-called the reads with MiXCR, one entry per CDR3 protein. Here the sample spans 150,000 to 200,000 distinct CDR3 sequences, 35% to 50% being singletons. Sample: sorted CD4+, CD8+, or CD8+CD57+ T cells (not recorded which) from PBMCs. These receptors all come from a human donor in good health. CDR3s leave out the opening cysteine and the closing phenylalanine or tryptophan.

12 TRBV2 ASREAFPAGELF
13 TRBV25-1 ASSQTGVHNSPLH
11 TRBV19 ASSTDRYNEQF
13 TRBV14 ASSHRDRLSYGYT
10 TRBV7-2 ASSLGGRPQH
13 TRBV2 ASSVGTGLNSPLH
11 TRBV29-1 SVMDGSNSPLH
14 TRBV24-1 ASSRTTGGVTGELF
12 TRBV11-2 ASSFRDRGDGYT
13 TRBV6-2/TRBV6-3 ASKTSGRSGETQY
15 TRBV29-1 SISGQSPFLGANVLT
12 TRBV5-6 ASSSWGTNEKLF
10 TRBV6-1 ASSTRDNEQF
14 TRBV4-1 ASSQGGPRRVGEQF
12 TRBV3-1 ASSQSEFLTEAF
11 TRBV6-1 ASNSGAINEQY
11 TRBV24-1 ATSDSTRHEQF
13 TRBV10-2 ASIMTSGRANEQF
11 TRBV15 ATTRDANTEAF
10 TRBV20-1 SALGTTDTQY
13 TRBV4-2 ASSNSGSSYNEQF
11 TRBV7-8 ASSLVVSGKLF
14 TRBV5-6 ACSSETGGGSETQY
13 TRBV5-1 ASSLGRGVVETQY
14 TRBV7-2 ASSLAGTSRADTQY
11 TRBV5-8 ASSLGTDSPLR
12 TRBV12-3/TRBV12-4 ASLNVLSGETQY
15 TRBV15 ATSRGTSGRAVDEQY
11 TRBV2 ASSEGHTYGYT
14 TRBV11-2 ASSIELAGGLNEQY
12 TRBV12-3/TRBV12-4 ASSFVPNTGELF
10 TRBV10-2 ASSDGDYGYT
10 TRBV7-2 ARKTQIGTQY
12 TRBV24-1 ATSEAGGNQPQH
13 TRBV5-1 ASSLVSSGKETQY
12 TRBV4-2 ASSQSLYNSPLH
15 TRBV29-1 SVEDWASGSKTGELF
12 TRBV5-1 ASSLGASTDTQY
14 TRBV11-2 ASSWQGQGARETQY
11 TRBV7-9 ASSLAQFYEQY
13 TRBV18 ASSPQEGIADTQY
14 TRBV19 ASSLTSGVNPYEQY
12 TRBV10-3 AISETSGTDTQY
12 TRBV19 ASGPGQRSYEQY